These 31 T cell receptor beta chains were sequenced from one sample in a study of Ad26.COV2.S vaccination and SARS-CoV-2 variants. Some clones are missing from TCRdb's copy, which holds only in-frame ones; the method was immunoSEQ multiplex PCR. This repertoire shows roughly 450,000 clones, around 90% found once; its top ten account for 9.5% to 15%. Specified treatment: roughly 20 received Ad26.COV2.S at low or high dose, single or two shots; five or six received placebo; per-sample allocation not given. All samples were drawn on day 63, counting from the first vaccine or placebo injection. The sample in question was peripheral blood, obtained in a trial of Ad26.COV2.S vaccine versus placebo. The receptor source for this set is a person between 18 and 65 years old who received the Ad26.COV2.S COVID-19 vaccine or a placebo.

The table lists this clone with a few counts. The chain uses TRBV6-2 or TRBV6-3 and TRBJ2-5, with D possibly being TRBD1 or TRBD2 (5 bases each). The V and J ends lost 0 bases and 5 bases respectively, with 28 bases between them. CDR1 MNHEY and CDR2 SVGEGT come from the germline V gene. The CDR3 has 20 residues. The CDR3 is CASSYSPAYSSGRFQETQYF. The CDR3 bases are TGTGCCAGCAGTTACTCGCCAGCATACTCCTCGGGGCGCTTCCAGGAGACCCAGTACTTC.

The V call is TRBV7-2, the J call TRBJ2-1, with D perhaps TRBD1 (6 bases). The V gene's germline CDR1 is SGHTA and CDR2 FQGNSA. The CDR3 spans 14 residues. Trimming took 6 bases from V and 6 from J, leaving 15 bases between them. Here the CDR3 reads CASSPDRLLNEQFF. CDR3 coding DNA: TGTGCCAGCAGTCCAGACAGGCTACTCAATGAGCAGTTCTTC. The full variable domain, with the rest looked up from reference TRBV7-2 and TRBJ2-1, is GAGVSQSPSNKVTEKGKDVELRCDPISGHTALYWYRQSLGQGLEFLIYFQGNSAPDKSGLPSDRFSAERTGGSVSTLTIQRTQQEDSAVYLCASSPDRLLNEQFFGPGTRLTVL.

Concerning this clone itself: This specimen includes other DNA sequences encoding the same CDR3. The gene calls are TRBV18 and TRBJ1-1; D not certain. The CDR3 spans 13 residues. Per germline, CDR1 KGHSH and CDR2 LQKENI. The V end was cut by 3 bases, the J end by 1 base, with 6 bases between. The CDR3, as DNA: TGTGCCAGCTCACCGACGGGGAACACTGAAGCTTTCTTT. Translated: CASSPTGNTEAFF.

The chain recombines TRBV27 with TRBJ2-7; D perhaps matches TRBD2 (5 bases). The germline V gene has CDR1 MNHEY and CDR2 SMNVEV (reference sequence). The CDR3 is 15 amino acids. V lost 3 bases to trimming and J lost 5 bases, with 17 bases between them. The chain's CDR3 is CASSLLGSVTDEQYF. The CDR3 bases are TGTGCCAGCAGTTTGCTTGGGAGCGTCACCGACGAGCAGTACTTC.

The chain links TRBV2 to TRBJ2-5; D ambiguous. CDR1 and CDR2 from the germline V gene are SNHLY and FYNNEI. The CDR3 is 13 amino acids. Trimming cost V 4 bases and J 3 bases, with 9 bases left between them. The CDR3 DNA reads as TGTGCCAGCAGTGGACAAGATAAAGAGACCCAGTACTTC. This gives the protein CASSGQDKETQYF.

V is TRBV5-1 and J is TRBJ2-7; 11 bases line up with TRBD2. J gave up 2 bases and V 0 bases, and 7 bases lay outside the gene matches. CDR3 length: 17 amino acids. Germline V gene lookup returns CDR1 SGHRS and CDR2 YFSETQ. DNA of the CDR3: TGCGCCAGCAGCTTGGCCTTTACTAGCGGGGGCACCTACGAGCAGTACTTC. It specifies CASSLAFTSGGTYEQYF.

This clone was observed once. This sequence joins TRBV10-2 and TRBJ2-5, with 10 bases fitting TRBD2. Trimming removed 4 bases from V and 5 bases from J; junction bases left unmatched: 7. Germline V gives CDR1 WSHSY, CDR2 SAAADI. This CDR3 has 15 amino acids. Here the CDR3 DNA reads TGCGCCAGCAGTGGGGAAGCGGGAGGGAGTGAGACCCAGTACTTC. Residues: CASSGEAGGSETQYF.

The chain has TRBV15 and TRBJ2-2; D may be TRBD2 (6 bases). CDR3 length: 16 residues. The germline V gene encodes CDR1 LNHNV and CDR2 YYDKDF (reference sequence). V was cut by 0 bases and J by 5 bases, with 13 bases left in between. The CDR3 region has the DNA TGTGCCACCAGCAGAGATGTGGTACGGGGGACCGGGGAGCTGTTTTTT. Protein: CATSRDVVRGTGELFF.

V is TRBV21-1 and J is TRBJ2-3; TRBD1 is the table's D call and was not checked against the DNA. TRBV21-1 is described as a pseudogene. This CDR3 has 17 amino acids. Here the CDR3 DNA reads TGTGCCAGCAGCACCAGTCCCGGGACAGAGGACACAGATACGCAGTATTTT. It encodes CASSTSPGTEDTDTQYF.

The chain joins TRBV7-9 to TRBJ2-5, with 7 bases aligning to TRBD2. Germline CDR1 is SEHNR and CDR2 is FQNEAQ (reference sequence). V dropped 5 bases and J dropped 5; count of bases not matched to a gene: 8. CDR3 length: 14 residues. The CDR3 nucleotides read TGTGCCAGCAGCAGTGCGGGGGAGTCGGAGACCCAGTACTTC. Its protein product is CASSSAGESETQYF.

This clone was seen once. V is TRBV9 and J is TRBJ1-2, with TRBD1 matching over 7 bases. This CDR3 contains 16 residues. The ends lost 0 bases at V and 0 bases at J; junction bases unmatched: 5. Looked up from germline, CDR1 is SGDLS and CDR2 is YYNGEE. The CDR3 coding sequence is TGTGCCAGCAGCGTAGGGGGGACAGCCTCTAACTATGGCTACACCTTC. It codes for CASSVGGTASNYGYTF.

The genes are TRBV5-4 and TRBJ2-7; 11 bases are shared with TRBD2. CDR3 length: 18 amino acids. In germline, CDR1 is SGHNT, CDR2 YYREEE (reference sequence). Trimming removed 0 bases from V and 4 bases from J; junction bases left unmatched: 12. CDR3 sequence reads: CASSLAGDRLAGWYEQYF. In DNA, the CDR3 is TGTGCCAGCAGCTTGGCCGGGGACCGACTAGCGGGATGGTACGAGCAGTACTTC.

The J gene is TRBJ2-5, the V gene TRBV18, with D unresolved. This CDR3 spans 11 amino acids. Trimming removed 6 bases from V and 4 bases from J, with 6 bases in between. The germline gives CDR1 KGHSH, CDR2 LQKENI. As DNA, the CDR3 is TGTGCCAGCTCTTCCAGAGAGACCCAGTACTTC. Protein: CASSSRETQYF.

This chain joins TRBV5-6 and TRBJ2-7, with D tentatively TRBD1 (6 bases). The CDR3 totals 14 residues. V was shortened by 5 bases and J by 1 base, with 13 bases between the two germline ends. CDR1 SGHDT and CDR2 YYEEEE come from the germline V gene. CDR3 sequence (DNA): TGTGCCAGCAGACACGACAGGTCATCCTACGAGCAGTACTTC. This codes for CASRHDRSSYEQYF.

The rearrangement links TRBV15 to TRBJ2-7; 9 bases are shared with TRBD1. The germline V gene encodes CDR1 LNHNV and CDR2 YYDKDF (reference sequence). After removal of 3 bases from V and 0 bases from J, the junction contained 3 bases not matched to a gene. The CDR3 is 15 amino acids. CDR3 amino acids: CATSRTGGGSYEQYF. In DNA, the CDR3 is TGTGCCACCAGCAGGACAGGGGGTGGCTCCTACGAGCAGTACTTC.

The gene calls are TRBV20-1 and TRBJ2-7, with 9 bases identical to TRBD2. Germline CDR1 DFQATT, CDR2 SNEGSKA (reference sequence). V was pared by 3 bases and J by 6 bases, with 6 bases of the junction left unmatched. This CDR3 has 13 amino acids. For the CDR3, the DNA is TGCAGTGCTAGTAGGCTAGCGGGAAGCGAGCAGTACTTC. This gives the protein CSASRLAGSEQYF.

This clone has a single count. The CDR3 DNA sequence: TGTGCCAGCAGCCAGTCGACAGGGGGAGTCTACGAGCAGTACTTC. It yields the protein CASSQSTGGVYEQYF. This chain uses TRBV11-2 with TRBJ2-7, with 9 nucleotides matching TRBD1. The CDR3 covers 15 residues. Germline lookup yields CDR1 SGHAT and CDR2 FQNNGV. With 5 bases clipped from V and 3 bases from J, the junction kept 8 bases outside the gene matches. The full variable domain, completed using reference TRBV11-2 and TRBJ2-7, is EAGVAQSPRYKIIEKRQSVAFWCNPISGHATLYWYQQILGQGPKLLIQFQNNGVVDDSQLPKDRFSAERLKGVDSTLKIQPAKLEDSAVYLCASSQSTGGVYEQYFGPGTRLTVT.

The chain couples TRBV3-1 (or the pseudogene TRBV3-2) to TRBJ2-2, with a possible D match to TRBD2 (6 bases). The CDR3 is made up of 14 amino acids. Trimming removed 4 bases from V and 7 bases from J, with 13 bases in between. From germline, CDR1 is LGHDT and CDR2 YNNKEL (reference sequence). CDR3 coding DNA: TGTGCCAGCAGCCGTTTGTGGGAGGTCGGGGAGCTGTTTTTT. Amino acids: CASSRLWEVGELFF.

The rearrangement uses TRBV19 and TRBJ2-1; 8 nucleotides match TRBD2. J gave up 6 bases and V 0 bases, and 10 bases lay outside the gene matches. Looked up from germline, CDR1 is LNHDA and CDR2 is SQIVND (reference sequence). The CDR3 spans 17 residues. In nucleotides, the CDR3 is TGTGCCAGTAGTATAGACCATCCGGGAGGGCCAACCAATGAGCAGTTCTTC. Protein sequence: CASSIDHPGGPTNEQFF.

The genes are TRBV7-9 and TRBJ2-5; D uncertain. From germline, CDR1 is SEHNR and CDR2 FQNEAQ (reference sequence). This CDR3 has 15 residues. V shed 3 bases and J shed 4 bases, with 15 bases lying between them. In DNA, the CDR3 is TGTGCCAGCAGCTTGCAGGCAATTAAGGGAGAGACCCAGTACTTC. Its translation is CASSLQAIKGETQYF.

This chain links TRBV7-2 with TRBJ2-7; D is uncertain. The CDR3 is 15 residues long. Deletions cut 1 base from V and 1 base from J, with 11 bases between. Germline loops: CDR1 SGHTA, CDR2 FQGNSA. In DNA form, the CDR3 reads TGTGCCAGCAGCTTAGGCGGAACCACTTCCTACGAGCAGTACTTC. This codes for CASSLGGTTSYEQYF. Together with reference TRBV7-2 and TRBJ2-7, the CDR3 gives the full variable domain: GAGVSQSPSNKVTEKGKDVELRCDPISGHTALYWYRQSLGQGLEFLIYFQGNSAPDKSGLPSDRFSAERTGGSVSTLTIQRTQQEDSAVYLCASSLGGTTSYEQYFGPGTRLTVT.

The chain employs TRBV29-1 and TRBJ2-1, with 16 positions matching TRBD2. Unmatched junction bases numbered 6, after V lost 5 bases and J lost 2 bases. Per the germline V gene, CDR1 is SQVTM and CDR2 is ANQGSEA. The CDR3 sequence is 17 residues long. This CDR3 is CSVMGLAGGPPYNEQFF. The DNA for the CDR3 is TGCAGCGTTATGGGACTAGCGGGAGGGCCTCCCTACAATGAGCAGTTCTTC.

This clone was detected a few times. The CDR3 reads CASSPFTVNTEAFF. The DNA for the CDR3 is TGTGCCAGCAGCCCTTTTACAGTGAACACTGAAGCTTTCTTT. The chain uses TRBV7-9 and TRBJ1-1; D remains ambiguous. V lost 5 bases, J lost 0 bases, and 10 bases lay in between. Germline V gene lookup returns CDR1 SEHNR and CDR2 FQNEAQ (reference sequence). The CDR3 is 14 amino acids.

The V call is TRBV6-2 or TRBV6-3, the J call TRBJ2-7, with TRBD1 identical over 10 bases. The CDR3 has 14 residues. The V gene's germline CDR1 is MNHEY and CDR2 SVGEGT. The J segment lost 4 bases and the V segment lost 5 bases, leaving 5 bases of the junction unmatched. The CDR3 coding sequence is TGTGCCAGCAGTAGGGACAGGGGAAGTTACGAGCAGTACTTC. Translated, it gives CASSRDRGSYEQYF.

The count of this clone is one. The chain links TRBV2 to TRBJ2-5; D not certain. CDR3 size: 13 residues. Germline V lookup: CDR1 SNHLY, CDR2 FYNNEI. Trimming took 7 bases from V and 1 from J, leaving 10 bases between them. The CDR3 sequence: CASMTSRQETQYF. The CDR3 bases are TGTGCCAGCATGACCAGTCGCCAAGAGACCCAGTACTTC.

The CDR3 DNA is TGTGCCTGGAGTTCCGGGGCCACCTACGAGCAGTACTTC. Encoded protein: CAWSSGATYEQYF. J is TRBJ2-7 and V is TRBV30, with D possibly being TRBD1 or TRBD2 (5 bases each). The V end lost 2 bases, the J end lost 2 bases, and 10 bases lay between the germline ends. The CDR3 has 13 amino acids. Per the germline V gene, CDR1 is GTSNPN and CDR2 is SVGIG (reference sequence).

The chain joins TRBV2 to TRBJ1-3; tentative D call: TRBD1 (6 bases). Trimming left V 5 bases short and J 0 bases short, with 14 bases between. Germline loops: CDR1 SNHLY, CDR2 FYNNEI. The CDR3 runs 16 residues. CDR3 protein: CASSTRRTASGNTIYF. The DNA for the CDR3 is TGTGCCAGCAGTACTAGAAGGACAGCCTCTGGAAACACCATATATTTT.

V gene TRBV6-2 or TRBV6-3 combines with J gene TRBJ1-1; maybe TRBD1 (6 bases). CDR1 is MNHEY and CDR2 is SVGEGT in the germline V gene. The CDR3 spans 14 residues. The V end was cut by 6 bases, the J end by 6 bases, with 17 bases between. The CDR3 DNA reads as TGTGCCAGCAGCCCAGGGGACTTCAACCCTGAAGCTTTCTTT. This codes for CASSPGDFNPEAFF.

This clone was recorded a few times. CDR3 in amino acids: CAGTAHTEAFF. The CDR3 DNA reads as TGTGCCGGAACCGCTCACACTGAAGCTTTCTTT. The genes are TRBV30 and TRBJ1-1, with D uncertain. The CDR3 is 11 amino acids. Trimming removed 8 bases from V and 3 bases from J, with 10 bases in between. The germline V gene encodes CDR1 GTSNPN and CDR2 SVGIG (reference sequence).

About this clone: Other DNA sequences within the sample encode an identical CDR3. This chain links TRBV5-1 with TRBJ2-7; the D is unclear. Trimming took off 0 bases at V and 2 bases at J, with 3 bases between the two ends. In germline, CDR1 is SGHRS, CDR2 YFSETQ. This CDR3 region has 12 residues. The CDR3 nucleotides are TGCGCCAGCAGCTTGGCACCCTACGAGCAGTACTTC. It specifies CASSLAPYEQYF. Looking up the rest from reference TRBV5-1 and TRBJ2-7 gives the full variable domain: KAGVTQTPRYLIKTRGQQVTLSCSPISGHRSVSWYQQTPGQGLQFLFEYFSETQRNKGNFPGRFSGRQFSNSRSEMNVSTLELGDSALYLCASSLAPYEQYFGPGTRLTVT.

The gene calls are TRBV11-3 and TRBJ2-1, with TRBD2 matching 9 bases. V lost 1 base to trimming and J lost 5 bases; unmatched junction nucleotides: 3. Germline values: CDR1 SGHNT, CDR2 YENEEA. CDR3 size: 15 residues. Written as DNA, the CDR3 is TGTGCCAGCAGCTTAGGGACTAGCGCCAACAATGAGCAGTTCTTC. Translated, it gives CASSLGTSANNEQFF. Based on the CDR3 plus reference TRBV11-3 and TRBJ2-1, the full variable domain is EAGVVQSPRYKIIEKKQPVAFWCNPISGHNTLYWYLQNLGQGPELLIRYENEEAVDDSQLPKDRFSAERLKGVDSTLKIQPAELGDSAVYLCASSLGTSANNEQFFGPGTRLTVL.